Presented here are 25 T cell receptor beta chains from one specimen sequenced in a study of somatic mutations in cytotoxic T cells in rheumatoid arthritis. The data were produced by immunoSEQ multiplex PCR, yet TCRdb's version contains in-frame clones alone and is incomplete. In the table there are about 29,000 clones, more than 75% of which are singletons. The sequenced sample was CD8+ T cells sorted from blood. The source is an adult with rheumatoid arthritis.

This clone has just one count. The gene calls are TRBV11-2 and TRBJ2-1; 12 nucleotides agree with TRBD1. Germline V lookup: CDR1 SGHAT, CDR2 FQNNGV. The CDR3 length is 15 residues. The J segment lost 7 bases and the V segment lost 4 bases, leaving 5 bases of the junction unmatched. The CDR3 nucleotides are TGTGCCAGCAGCTCCGGGACAGGGGGCGGGAATGAGCAGTTCTTC. Amino acids: CASSSGTGGGNEQFF.

CDR3 amino acids: CASSLVPYNEQFF. The CDR3 DNA reads as TGTGCCAGCAGTTTGGTCCCCTACAATGAGCAGTTCTTC. The chain joins TRBV27 to TRBJ2-1; D is unresolved. Germline lookup yields CDR1 MNHEY and CDR2 SMNVEV (reference sequence). The CDR3 contains 13 residues. V was shortened by 3 bases and J by 2 bases, with 5 bases between the two germline ends.

The chain joins TRBV7-9 to TRBJ2-1; the D gene is possibly TRBD2 (6 bases). Germline V gives CDR1 SEHNR, CDR2 FQNEAQ (reference sequence). The V gene lost 5 bases and the J gene lost 0 bases, with 14 bases spanning the gap. The CDR3 spans 16 residues. In DNA, the CDR3 is TGTGCCAGCAGCCCCCTGGGGACTTACTCCTACAATGAGCAGTTCTTC. Translated: CASSPLGTYSYNEQFF.

The chain combines TRBV7-8 with TRBJ1-2; TRBD1 matches at 11 bases. Trimming at V came to 5 bases and at J to 6 bases, leaving 5 bases not matched to a gene. CDR1 and CDR2 from the germline V gene are SGHVS and FQNEAQ. CDR3 length: 14 residues. CDR3 sequence reads: CASSLGQGANGYTF. The CDR3, as DNA: TGTGCCAGCAGCCTCGGACAGGGGGCAAATGGCTACACCTTC.

This clone was detected once. This sequence joins TRBV5-4 and TRBJ2-3; 14 bases fit TRBD2. CDR1 and CDR2 (germline): SGHNT, YYREEE (reference sequence). The CDR3 sequence is 15 residues long. V gave up 4 bases and J gave up 5 bases; unmatched junction bases: 3. The CDR3 here is CASSGGTSGRDTQYF. CDR3 in DNA: TGTGCCAGCAGCGGCGGGACTAGCGGGAGAGATACGCAGTATTTT.

The genes are TRBV7-3 and TRBJ2-1; TRBD2 agrees at 11 bases. There are 15 residues in the CDR3. V lost 1 base to trimming and J lost 7 bases; unmatched junction nucleotides: 3. The V gene's germline CDR1 is SGHTA and CDR2 FQGTGA. The CDR3 DNA is TGTGCCAGCAGCTTAAGAGTAGCGGGAGGGAATGAGCAGTTCTTC. This encodes CASSLRVAGGNEQFF.

The chain uses TRBV29-1 and TRBJ1-2, with D perhaps matching TRBD1 (5 bases). The CDR3 length is 13 residues. Germline V gives CDR1 SQVTM, CDR2 ANQGSEA. Deletions cut 1 base from V and 4 bases from J, with 10 bases between. This chain's CDR3 is CSVEGGKSYGYTF. The CDR3, as DNA: TGCAGCGTTGAAGGGGGCAAGAGCTATGGCTACACCTTC.

The rearrangement uses TRBV5-4 and TRBJ1-5; D unresolved. The CDR3 spans 17 residues. The V gene's germline CDR1 is SGHNT and CDR2 YYREEE (reference sequence). The V end was cut by 2 bases, the J end by 0 bases, with 15 bases between. The CDR3 DNA sequence: TGTGCCAGCAGCTTTTATGGAAGGGTCTATAGCAATCAGCCCCAGCATTTT. Translating it yields CASSFYGRVYSNQPQHF.

The chain joins TRBV28 to TRBJ1-5; 8 bases fit TRBD1. J was trimmed by 5 bases and V by 2 bases; bases with no gene match: 2. Germline V gene data show CDR1 as MDHEN and CDR2 as SYDVKM. CDR3 length equals 14 residues. The CDR3 protein is CASSLGTGHQPQHF. As DNA, the CDR3 is TGTGCCAGCAGTTTAGGGACAGGACATCAGCCCCAGCATTTT.

CDR3: CASSSETSGRGNEQFF. Written as DNA, the CDR3 is TGTGCCAGCAGCTCAGAGACTAGCGGGAGAGGGAATGAGCAGTTCTTC. The V call is TRBV7-9, the J call TRBJ2-1; 12 bases are a match to TRBD2. CDR1 is SEHNR, CDR2 FQNEAQ, per germline (reference sequence). This CDR3 spans 16 amino acids. V shed 4 bases, J shed 7 bases, and the junction held 8 bases outside the gene matches.

This chain uses TRBV11-2 with TRBJ1-1; tentative D call: TRBD1 (5 bases). This CDR3 is 14 amino acids long. Germline values: CDR1 SGHAT, CDR2 FQNNGV. Between the trimmed V and J ends, which lost 6 bases and 0 bases, there was a span of 11 bases. The CDR3 loop is CASRIRDMNTEAFF. CDR3 nucleotides: TGTGCCAGCAGAATCAGGGATATGAACACTGAAGCTTTCTTT.

The chain links TRBV10-3 to TRBJ2-5, with D perhaps assigned TRBD1 or TRBD2 (6 bases each). This CDR3 comprises 15 residues. Trimming left V 6 bases short and J 1 base short, with 15 bases between. Germline V CDR1 and CDR2: ENHRY, SYGVKD. CDR3 nucleotides: TGTGCCATCAGGCGGGACAAAGAATCCCAAGAGACCCAGTACTTC. It is translated as CAIRRDKESQETQYF.

The genes are TRBV6-5 and TRBJ1-2; no firm D call. Germline V gives CDR1 MNHEY, CDR2 SVGAGI. This CDR3 is built from 16 residues. Trimming took off 4 bases at V and 5 bases at J, with 20 bases between the two ends. In nucleotides, the CDR3 is TGTGCCAGCAGTTTCTACGGCGGAGCGATGGATTATGGCTACACCTTC. It translates to CASSFYGGAMDYGYTF.

The chain employs TRBV7-9 and TRBJ1-5; TRBD1 is a possible D gene (5 bases). The germline V gene encodes CDR1 SEHNR and CDR2 FQNEAQ (reference sequence). This CDR3 has 14 amino acids. Trimming stripped 5 bases from V and 2 bases from J, with 10 bases between. The CDR3 bases are TGTGCCAGCAGCGTTGGGGGGGGCAATCAGCCCCAGCATTTT. It encodes CASSVGGGNQPQHF.

V and J are TRBV2 and TRBJ1-1; TRBD1 is a possible D gene (5 bases). The CDR3 is 13 amino acids. The germline gives CDR1 SNHLY, CDR2 FYNNEI. The V end was cut by 6 bases, the J end by 11 bases, with 19 bases between. CDR3 nucleotides: TGTGCCAGCAGACGGGACGGTGGGATGAATGCTTTCTTT. Translation gives CASRRDGGMNAFF.

The chain uses TRBV6-1 and TRBJ1-2, with unresolved D. The CDR3 is made up of 15 amino acids. Germline lookup yields CDR1 MNHNS and CDR2 SASEGT. V lost 6 bases, J lost 6 bases, and 20 bases lay in between. The CDR3 DNA is TGTGCCAGCAGATCTAGTCTGACCGTGGCCCATGGCTACACCTTC. Translated, it gives CASRSSLTVAHGYTF.

V usage is TRBV19 and J usage is TRBJ1-4; 7 positions agree with TRBD1. The CDR3 extends over 16 amino acids. V shed 7 bases and J 0 bases; nucleotides not matched to a gene: 8. Germline V gene lookup returns CDR1 LNHDA and CDR2 SQIVND (reference sequence). The DNA for the CDR3 is TGTGCCAGTAAAAGGTCAGGGGGAACAACTAATGAAAAACTGTTTTTT. Amino acids: CASKRSGGTTNEKLFF.

This chain uses TRBV27 with TRBJ2-1; 9 bases match TRBD1. V lost 6 bases to trimming and J lost 4 bases; unmatched junction nucleotides: 7. The germline V gene has CDR1 MNHEY and CDR2 SMNVEV (reference sequence). The CDR3 runs 15 residues. In nucleotides, the CDR3 is TGTGCCAGCAGCGAAGACAGGGGGTTATACAATGAGCAGTTCTTC. Its protein is CASSEDRGLYNEQFF.

The chain combines TRBV9 with TRBJ2-1; 13 bases fit TRBD2. This CDR3 is 15 amino acids long. The V and J ends lost 6 bases and 10 bases, in that order; junction bases with no gene match: 10. The germline V gene encodes CDR1 SGDLS and CDR2 YYNGEE. DNA for the CDR3: TGTGCCAGCACCTCGACTAGCGGGGGGACAGGGGAGCAGTTCTTC. It encodes CASTSTSGGTGEQFF.

The chain couples TRBV11-2 to TRBJ1-1, with 9 bases that match TRBD1. This CDR3 has 14 amino acids. From germline, CDR1 is SGHAT and CDR2 FQNNGV. V trimming: 8 bases; J trimming: 6 bases; junction bases outside the gene matches: 10. The CDR3 protein is CASSLGQGLSEAFF. Written as DNA, the CDR3 is TGTGCCAGCTCCCTGGGACAGGGCCTTTCTGAAGCTTTCTTT.

The genes are TRBV7-6 and TRBJ2-1; D is undetermined. Germline V lookup: CDR1 SGHVS, CDR2 FNYEAQ. Between the trimmed V and J ends, which lost 5 bases and 0 bases, there was a span of 11 bases. This CDR3 comprises 15 residues. The CDR3 is CASSRRLNSYNEQFF. DNA for the CDR3: TGTGCCAGCAGCCGAAGACTGAACTCCTACAATGAGCAGTTCTTC.

This clone was recorded once. The chain joins TRBV7-9 to TRBJ2-5; TRBD2 matches 15 bases. CDR1 and CDR2 from the germline V gene are SEHNR and FQNEAQ (reference sequence). Trimming at V came to 4 bases and at J to 6 bases, leaving 9 bases not matched to a gene. The CDR3 has 17 amino acids. The DNA of the CDR3 is TGTGCCAGCAGCTCCGGACTAGCGGGGGGGCCAGAAAAGACCCAGTACTTC. It yields the protein CASSSGLAGGPEKTQYF.

Here the CDR3 reads CASSSDREDYGYTF. The CDR3 coding sequence is TGTGCCAGCAGCTCAGACAGGGAGGACTATGGCTACACCTTC. This sequence joins TRBV13 and TRBJ1-2; 7 nucleotides line up with TRBD1. J gave up 3 bases and V 4 bases, and 5 bases lay outside the gene matches. There are 14 residues in the CDR3. Germline CDR1 reads PRHDT; CDR2 reads FYEKMQ (reference sequence).

The V and J genes are TRBV6-6 and TRBJ1-1; 11 nucleotides align to TRBD1. With V trimmed by 6 bases and J by 3 bases, 3 bases remained unmatched. Germline V CDR1 and CDR2: MNHNY, SVGAGI (reference sequence). The CDR3 loop spans 14 amino acids. The CDR3 DNA reads as TGTGCCAGCAGCGGACAGGGGGCAGACACTGAAGCTTTCTTT. Its translation is CASSGQGADTEAFF.

This clone turned up a few times. This sequence joins TRBV9 and TRBJ2-7; the match to TRBD1 covers 10 bases. The CDR3 runs 14 residues. V gave up 4 bases and J gave up 2 bases; unmatched junction bases: 3. Germline V gene lookup returns CDR1 SGDLS and CDR2 YYNGEE. CDR3 amino acids: CASSTGQGAYEQYF. The CDR3 nucleotides read TGTGCCAGCAGCACTGGACAGGGGGCCTACGAGCAGTACTTC.